These 32 T cell receptor beta chains originate from one sample sequenced in a study of T cell changes during pregnancy in multiple sclerosis. The method was immunoSEQ multiplex PCR; TCRdb's version includes in-frame clones alone and lacks a portion of them. The data contain fewer than 25,000 clones, 90% of them singletons. This specimen consisted of CD8+ T cells from peripheral blood mononuclear cells, obtained in the third trimester of pregnancy. These receptors were collected from a female donor in good health, enrolled as a control in a pregnancy study.

This clone was seen once. The gene calls are TRBV15 and TRBJ2-3, with 8 positions matching TRBD2. The V and J ends lost 2 bases and 5 bases, in that order; junction bases with no gene match: 9. Germline-derived CDR1 and CDR2 are LNHNV and YYDKDF (reference sequence). The CDR3 spans 16 residues. Here the CDR3 reads CATSRPNGGGRDTQYF. The CDR3 DNA is TGTGCCACCAGCAGACCTAACGGGGGGGGCCGAGATACGCAGTATTTT.

V is TRBV9 and J is TRBJ1-2, with TRBD1 matching 7 bases. Germline V gene data show CDR1 as SGDLS and CDR2 as YYNGEE. The CDR3 is 15 amino acids. V was clipped by 4 bases and J by 3 bases; unmatched bases: 9. In nucleotides, the CDR3 is TGTGCCAGCAGCTTCCGGGACAGCGGTTACTATGGCTACACCTTC. It translates to CASSFRDSGYYGYTF.

The CDR3 sequence is CASRLTANYGYTF. As DNA, the CDR3 is TGTGCCAGCCGCCTGACAGCTAACTATGGCTACACCTTC. The chain recombines TRBV2 with TRBJ1-2; a possible D gene is TRBD1 (5 bases). Germline CDR1 is SNHLY and CDR2 is FYNNEI. CDR3 length: 13 amino acids. Trimming pared 8 bases from V and 0 bases from J, leaving 10 bases between.

The chain is built from TRBV6-1 and TRBJ2-7, with 10 positions matching TRBD1. The germline CDR1 and CDR2 sequences are MNHNS and SASEGT. V was clipped by 1 base and J by 5 bases; unmatched bases: 5. The CDR3 is 15 amino acids. This CDR3 reads CASSEVAGTGDEQYF. For the CDR3, the DNA is TGTGCCAGCAGTGAAGTCGCCGGGACAGGGGACGAGCAGTACTTC.

This chain uses TRBV6-5 with TRBJ2-5; TRBD2 matches 10 bases. There are 15 residues in the CDR3. V gave up 6 bases and J gave up 1 base; unmatched junction bases: 5. CDR1 is MNHEY and CDR2 is SVGAGI in the germline V gene. The CDR3 here is CASSLLAGGQETQYF. CDR3 bases: TGTGCCAGCAGCCTGTTAGCGGGGGGCCAAGAGACCCAGTACTTC.

A single count supports this clone. This rearrangement joins TRBV5-6 to TRBJ1-1; no clear D gene. Trimming shortened V by 5 bases and J by 5 bases, and 16 bases separated the two germline ends. CDR3 length equals 14 residues. Germline V gene lookup returns CDR1 SGHDT and CDR2 YYEEEE. The chain's CDR3 is CASSYPEAGTEAFF. CDR3 nucleotide sequence: TGTGCCAGCAGTTACCCTGAAGCGGGGACTGAAGCTTTCTTT.

The V call is TRBV10-3, the J call TRBJ2-5, with 11 bases matching TRBD2. The junction had 10 bases not matched to a gene; V was cut back by 10 bases and J by 3 bases. CDR3 length equals 15 residues. Germline loops: CDR1 ENHRY, CDR2 SYGVKD. CDR3 in amino acids: CATETGLAVKETQYF. CDR3 in DNA: TGTGCCACCGAGACGGGACTAGCGGTTAAAGAGACCCAGTACTTC.

The chain has TRBV6-4 and TRBJ1-2; TRBD1 is a possible D gene (6 bases). Germline V CDR1 and CDR2: MRHNA, SNTAGT. The V gene lost 2 bases and the J gene lost 4 bases, with 11 bases spanning the gap. The CDR3 is 14 residues long. This chain's CDR3 is CASSDRTEGYGYTF. CDR3 DNA: TGTGCCAGCAGTGACAGGACAGAAGGCTATGGCTACACCTTC.

The chain is built from TRBV4-1 and TRBJ2-5; weak D call: TRBD2 (5 bases). Germline V gives CDR1 MGHRA, CDR2 YSYEKL. This CDR3 region has 14 residues. V was shortened by 3 bases and J by 5 bases, with 13 bases between the two germline ends. CDR3 sequence (DNA): TGCGCCAGCAGCCAGCTGCCGGGGATGGAGACCCAGTACTTC. It is translated as CASSQLPGMETQYF.

The chain recombines TRBV5-5 with TRBJ2-7; a possible D gene is TRBD1 (6 bases). There are 13 residues in the CDR3. Trimming stripped 4 bases from V and 7 bases from J, with 15 bases between. Per the germline V gene, CDR1 is SGHKS and CDR2 is YYEKEE (reference sequence). CDR3 sequence (DNA): TGTGCCAGCAGCCCGGACAGACTACGAGAGCAGTACTTC. Its protein product is CASSPDRLREQYF.

This clone was picked up one time. This sequence joins TRBV19 and TRBJ2-7; D is perhaps TRBD1 (6 bases). The CDR3 loop spans 13 amino acids. V was clipped by 4 bases and J by 3 bases, with 10 bases between them. CDR1 and CDR2 (germline): LNHDA, SQIVND (reference sequence). DNA of the CDR3: TGTGCCAGTAGTAACAGGGTTGACTACGAGCAGTACTTC. Protein product: CASSNRVDYEQYF.

The CDR3 sequence: CASSIGLAGAYEQYF. Here the CDR3 DNA reads TGTGCCAGCAGTATAGGACTAGCGGGGGCCTACGAGCAGTACTTC. The chain joins TRBV6-6 to TRBJ2-7; 13 nucleotides agree with TRBD2. Trimming cost V 5 bases and J 2 bases; bases outside gene matches: 3. This CDR3 has 15 residues. Germline V CDR1 and CDR2: MNHNY, SVGAGI (reference sequence).

J is TRBJ2-7 and V is TRBV27; a weak D match, TRBD2 (6 bases). CDR1 is MNHEY, CDR2 SMNVEV, per germline (reference sequence). The CDR3 is made up of 14 amino acids. The germline V and J ends were trimmed by 5 bases and 6 bases, with 17 bases remaining between them. The CDR3 region is CASSTSLRFPEQYF. The CDR3 DNA reads as TGTGCCAGCAGTACTAGCTTACGGTTTCCCGAGCAGTACTTC.

This chain links TRBV19 with TRBJ1-5; D may be TRBD1 (6 bases). Trimming took 10 bases from V and 5 from J, leaving 18 bases between them. Germline V gives CDR1 LNHDA, CDR2 SQIVND (reference sequence). This CDR3 has 14 amino acids. The CDR3 loop reads CATRGTGYHQPQHF. CDR3 nucleotides: TGTGCCACCCGAGGCACAGGGTATCATCAGCCCCAGCATTTT.

V is TRBV27 and J is TRBJ2-1, with 10 bases identical to TRBD2. There are 17 residues in the CDR3. Germline V gene lookup returns CDR1 MNHEY and CDR2 SMNVEV (reference sequence). The ends lost 4 bases at V and 7 bases at J; junction bases unmatched: 13. The CDR3 loop is CASSSQTTSGNRNEQFF. CDR3 bases: TGTGCCAGCAGTTCCCAGACTACTAGCGGGAATAGGAATGAGCAGTTCTTC.

The rearrangement uses TRBV27 and TRBJ1-5, with D uncertain. The CDR3 covers 12 residues. The V and J ends lost 5 bases and 8 bases respectively, with 10 bases between them. CDR1 MNHEY and CDR2 SMNVEV come from the germline V gene (reference sequence). CDR3 sequence reads: CASSRPREPQHF. The CDR3 DNA sequence: TGTGCCAGCAGTCGTCCCCGGGAGCCCCAGCATTTT.

J is TRBJ2-7 and V is TRBV27; possibly TRBD2 for D (6 bases). CDR3 size: 15 residues. V gave up 4 bases and J gave up 6 bases, with 19 bases separating them. CDR1 is MNHEY, CDR2 SMNVEV, per germline (reference sequence). In DNA form, the CDR3 reads TGTGCCAGCAGTTCCACGGGTCGGGGAGCGGGCGAGCAGTACTTC. Its translation: CASSSTGRGAGEQYF.

The chain's CDR3 is CASSIDPGQGFGYTF. CDR3 DNA: TGTGCCAGTAGTATAGATCCAGGACAGGGCTTTGGCTACACCTTC. The rearrangement links TRBV19 to TRBJ1-2; 8 bases fit TRBD1. CDR3 length: 15 amino acids. Looked up from germline, CDR1 is LNHDA and CDR2 is SQIVND (reference sequence). J was trimmed by 7 bases and V by 0 bases; bases with no gene match: 7. Drawing the rest from reference TRBV19 and TRBJ1-2, the complete variable domain is DGGITQSPKYLFRKEGQNVTLSCEQNLNHDAMYWYRQDPGQGLRLIYYSQIVNDFQKGDIAEGYSVSREKKESFPLTVTSAQKNPTAFYLCASSIDPGQGFGYTFGSGTRLTVV.

This sequence joins TRBV9 and TRBJ2-1, with 11 nucleotides matching TRBD2. Trimming at V came to 4 bases and at J to 15 bases, leaving 12 bases not matched to a gene. Germline V gene lookup returns CDR1 SGDLS and CDR2 YYNGEE. This CDR3 region has 14 residues. CDR3 in amino acids: CASSLNPGLAVRFF. The CDR3 bases are TGTGCCAGCAGCTTAAACCCGGGACTAGCGGTTCGGTTCTTC.

The V and J genes are TRBV13 and TRBJ2-3, with TRBD2 identical over 8 bases. The length of the CDR3 is 17 residues. Germline V CDR1 and CDR2: PRHDT, FYEKMQ (reference sequence). V shed 5 bases, J shed 1 base, and the junction held 11 bases outside the gene matches. The DNA for the CDR3 is TGTGCCAGCAGCCCCGGGGGGACTAGGGAGGGCACAGATACGCAGTATTTT. This sequence encodes CASSPGGTREGTDTQYF.

The V call is TRBV20-1, the J call TRBJ2-2; no clear D gene. The length of the CDR3 is 11 residues. The germline CDR1 and CDR2 sequences are DFQATT and SNEGSKA (reference sequence). The ends were cut back, 3 bases at V and 4 bases at J, with 3 bases in the middle. Written as DNA, the CDR3 is TGCAGTGCTAGTAGCACCGGGGAGCTGTTTTTT. This sequence encodes CSASSTGELFF.

V is TRBV6-1 and J is TRBJ1-1; TRBD1 is a possible D gene (5 bases). Germline CDR1 is MNHNS and CDR2 is SASEGT. Trimming left V 1 base short and J 2 bases short, with 8 bases between. This CDR3 spans 14 amino acids. The CDR3 reads CASSEETGNTEAFF. CDR3 DNA sequence: TGTGCCAGCAGTGAAGAAACAGGTAACACTGAAGCTTTCTTT.

This sequence joins TRBV7-9 and TRBJ2-1; TRBD2 aligns across 7 bases. The CDR3 has 12 amino acids. Trimming cost V 10 bases and J 7 bases; bases outside gene matches: 7. The germline gives CDR1 SEHNR, CDR2 FQNEAQ (reference sequence). CDR3 nucleotide sequence: TGTGCCACCCTAGCGGTACAGAATGAGCAGTTCTTC. Translated, it gives CATLAVQNEQFF.

This clone was seen just once. This CDR3 is CASSIAHGRDNEQFF. For the CDR3, the DNA is TGTGCCAGTAGTATAGCCCATGGGCGAGACAATGAGCAGTTCTTC. This chain connects TRBV19 to TRBJ2-1; no firm D call. V lost 1 base and J lost 5, with 12 bases in between. Germline CDR1 is LNHDA and CDR2 is SQIVND (reference sequence). The CDR3 sequence is 15 residues long.

J is TRBJ2-1 and V is TRBV7-9, with TRBD2 as a possible D gene (6 bases). V shed 5 bases and J shed 7 bases, with 18 bases lying between them. The CDR3 contains 15 residues. CDR1 SEHNR and CDR2 FQNEAQ come from the germline V gene (reference sequence). The CDR3 reads CASSPTITSKNEQFF. The CDR3 DNA follows: TGTGCCAGCAGCCCCACAATTACTAGCAAAAATGAGCAGTTCTTC.

The rearrangement uses TRBV6-6 and TRBJ2-7, with 7 positions matching TRBD1. CDR1 MNHNY and CDR2 SVGAGI come from the germline V gene (reference sequence). This CDR3 is 15 amino acids long. V gave up 9 bases and J gave up 4 bases; unmatched junction bases: 15. The CDR3 sequence: CASAGQAEDPYEQYF. The CDR3 DNA reads as TGTGCCAGTGCCGGACAGGCTGAGGACCCATACGAGCAGTACTTC.

The V and J genes are TRBV27 and TRBJ1-1, with D possibly TRBD1 on 5 matching bases. V was clipped by 2 bases and J by 4 bases, with 8 bases between them. CDR3 length equals 13 residues. Germline V gene sequence: CDR1 MNHEY, CDR2 SMNVEV (reference sequence). In nucleotides, the CDR3 is TGTGCCAGCAGTTTAGGGGGAGGCACTGAAGCTTTCTTT. Protein sequence: CASSLGGGTEAFF.

V gene TRBV13 combines with J gene TRBJ1-1; TRBD1 matches 9 bases. CDR1 PRHDT and CDR2 FYEKMQ come from the germline V gene (reference sequence). This CDR3 spans 14 amino acids. Trimming cost V 4 bases and J 7 bases; bases outside gene matches: 7. CDR3 in DNA: TGTGCCAGCAGCTCTGGGACAGGGATTAATGAAGCTTTCTTT. It yields the protein CASSSGTGINEAFF.

The chain uses TRBV14 and TRBJ1-4, with D possibly being TRBD1 (5 bases). Germline values: CDR1 SGHDN, CDR2 FVKESK. This CDR3 region has 16 residues. The ends were cut back, 6 bases at V and 0 bases at J, with 14 bases in the middle. CDR3: CASSLHGGTTNEKLFF. As DNA, the CDR3 is TGTGCCAGCAGTCTACACGGGGGAACAACTAATGAAAAACTGTTTTTT.

The chain carries TRBV7-6 and TRBJ2-5, with 10 bases that match TRBD2. This CDR3 region has 16 residues. Germline V CDR1 and CDR2: SGHVS, FNYEAQ. The J segment lost 5 bases and the V segment lost 2 bases, leaving 8 bases of the junction unmatched. For the CDR3, the DNA is TGTGCCAGCAGCTTAACCTTAGCGGGGGGACGGGAGACCCAGTACTTC. Its protein is CASSLTLAGGRETQYF.

CDR3 residues: CASSQGQGAYQPQHF. The CDR3 DNA is TGCGCCAGCAGCCAGGGACAGGGGGCTTATCAGCCCCAGCATTTT. V usage is TRBV4-1 and J usage is TRBJ1-5, with TRBD1 identical over 12 bases. V lost 3 bases to trimming and J lost 5 bases; unmatched junction nucleotides: 2. The germline CDR1 and CDR2 sequences are MGHRA and YSYEKL. This CDR3 spans 15 amino acids.

The V call is TRBV13, the J call TRBJ1-6; TRBD1 might be the D (5 bases). The V and J ends lost 5 bases and 1 base respectively, with 12 bases between them. There are 16 residues in the CDR3. In germline, CDR1 is PRHDT, CDR2 FYEKMQ (reference sequence). The CDR3 region has the DNA TGTGCCAGCAGCGATACCGGGGGGTCCTATAATTCACCCCTCCACTTT. Translating it yields CASSDTGGSYNSPLHF.